One and the same sample provided the 31 T cell receptor beta chains below, sequenced in a study of OX40 agonist ivuxolimab in advanced cancers. Receptors were amplified or captured by the immunoSEQ multiplex PCR assay. Drawn from immuneACCESS, this table holds only the in-frame rearrangements with V and J called that TCRdb kept. Clones are partly lost; checked studies trace under half to an unresolved V gene and leave the rest unexplained. Here the sample has about 80,000 clones; around 90% occur a single time. More than 0.45% of the sample is held by the ten biggest clonotypes. The sample here was CD4+ or CD8+ T cells sorted from blood, taken in a trial of the OX40 agonist ivuxolimab. The receptors shown here come from an adult with an advanced solid tumor such as melanoma, head and neck, liver or kidney cancer.

The chain joins TRBV4-2 to TRBJ2-7; TRBD2 aligns across 8 bases. Matching the DNA end better, TRBJ2-5 makes the J call doubtful. This CDR3 comprises 16 residues. Germline V gene data show CDR1 as LGHNA and CDR2 as YNFKEQ. In DNA, the CDR3 is TGTGCCAGCAGCCTCGGGACTAGTGGGGGGGAAGAGACCCAGTACTTC. Its protein product is CASSLGTSGGEETQYF.

The chain has TRBV5-1 and TRBJ2-7; 12 bases are shared with TRBD1. The junction had 7 bases not matched to a gene; V was cut back by 5 bases and J by 4 bases. Germline V CDR1 and CDR2: SGHRS, YFSETQ. The CDR3 runs 15 residues. The CDR3 DNA follows: TGCGCCAGCAGTCGCGGGACAGGGGGCAGGTACGAGCAGTACTTC. Translating it yields CASSRGTGGRYEQYF.

The rearrangement joins TRBV19 to TRBJ2-3; no definite D call. CDR1 and CDR2 from the germline V gene are LNHDA and SQIVND (reference sequence). The V gene lost 4 bases and the J gene lost 5 bases, with 13 bases spanning the gap. The CDR3 contains 14 residues. CDR3 sequence: CASSTDPAEDTQYF. CDR3 DNA sequence: TGTGCCAGTAGTACCGACCCCGCGGAAGATACGCAGTATTTT.

This sequence joins TRBV19 and TRBJ2-3; 9 positions agree with TRBD1. The V gene end was trimmed by 4 bases and the J gene end by 4 bases; junction bases not matched to a gene: 3. CDR1 and CDR2 (germline): LNHDA, SQIVND (reference sequence). This CDR3 contains 14 residues. The CDR3 loop reads CASSRGDRADTQYF. The CDR3 region has the DNA TGTGCCAGTAGTAGGGGGGACAGGGCAGATACGCAGTATTTT.

The rearrangement joins TRBV27 to TRBJ1-2; 9 bases are shared with TRBD1. Germline lookup yields CDR1 MNHEY and CDR2 SMNVEV (reference sequence). CDR3 length equals 14 residues. V lost 6 bases, J lost 7 bases, and 9 bases stayed unmatched. CDR3 DNA sequence: TGTGCCAGCAGCCAACAGGGGGCGCGAAGTGGCTACACCTTC. Its protein product is CASSQQGARSGYTF.

The J gene is TRBJ2-1, the V gene TRBV18; unclear D gene. Germline loops: CDR1 KGHSH, CDR2 LQKENI. The CDR3 runs to 12 residues. The V end was cut by 2 bases, the J end by 10 bases, with 9 bases between. DNA of the CDR3: TGTGCCAGCTCACCAAGAGAGAGGGAGCAGTTCTTC. Translation gives CASSPREREQFF.

The chain carries TRBV6-1 and TRBJ1-4; weak D call: TRBD1 (5 bases). The ends were cut back, 7 bases at V and 0 bases at J, with 9 bases in the middle. This CDR3 is built from 14 residues. The V gene's germline CDR1 is MNHNS and CDR2 SASEGT. CDR3 DNA: TGTGCCAGCACTAGGGGTCCAACTAATGAAAAACTGTTTTTT. It yields the protein CASTRGPTNEKLFF.

The genes are TRBV29-1 and TRBJ2-7; D may be TRBD1 (6 bases). CDR1 is SQVTM and CDR2 is ANQGSEA in the germline V gene. The CDR3 covers 15 residues. Trimming pared 1 base from V and 5 bases from J, leaving 18 bases between. The CDR3 is CSVEGGSGGLDEQYF. The CDR3, as DNA: TGCAGCGTTGAAGGGGGCTCTGGGGGCCTTGACGAGCAGTACTTC.

The rearrangement joins TRBV11-3 to TRBJ2-7; 9 bases are a match to TRBD1. The CDR3 loop spans 15 amino acids. Germline values: CDR1 SGHNT, CDR2 YENEEA. V dropped 5 bases and J dropped 1; count of bases not matched to a gene: 6. CDR3 amino acids: CASSPDRGSSYEQYF. The CDR3 coding sequence is TGTGCCAGCAGCCCCGACAGGGGGAGTTCCTACGAGCAGTACTTC.

The chain carries TRBV7-3 and TRBJ2-1; 13 nucleotides agree with TRBD2. Trimming took 0 bases from V and 7 from J; bases not matched to a gene: 3. CDR3 length equals 16 residues. Germline lookup yields CDR1 SGHTA and CDR2 FQGTGA. The CDR3 reads CASSLTLLAGGNEQFF. In nucleotides, the CDR3 is TGTGCCAGCAGCTTAACGTTACTAGCGGGGGGGAATGAGCAGTTCTTC.

The chain joins TRBV28 to TRBJ1-4; D gene ambiguous. V was shortened by 6 bases and J by 1 base, with 9 bases between the two germline ends. The germline V gene has CDR1 MDHEN and CDR2 SYDVKM. The CDR3 contains 14 residues. The CDR3 nucleotides are TGTGCCAGCAGCCCTCCCGGAACTAATGAAAAACTGTTTTTT. Its translation is CASSPPGTNEKLFF.

The rearrangement uses TRBV5-6 and TRBJ1-1; 8 bases fit TRBD1. Germline loops: CDR1 SGHDT, CDR2 YYEEEE. Trimming cost V 1 base and J 4 bases; bases outside gene matches: 3. The CDR3 sequence is 14 residues long. CDR3 in DNA: TGTGCCAGCAGCTTGCAGGGGGCAGGCACTGAAGCTTTCTTT. It translates to CASSLQGAGTEAFF.

CDR3 in DNA: TGTGCCAGCAGTTACATGGGGGGCTATGGCTACACCTTC. Translation gives CASSYMGGYGYTF. The chain recombines TRBV2 with TRBJ1-2; D might be TRBD1 (5 bases). Trimming took 5 bases from V and 4 from J, leaving 11 bases between them. The CDR3 contains 13 residues. Germline V gene sequence: CDR1 SNHLY, CDR2 FYNNEI.

The rearrangement links TRBV6-5 to TRBJ1-1, with TRBD1 matching 11 bases. The germline CDR1 and CDR2 sequences are MNHEY and SVGAGI. The length of the CDR3 is 14 residues. Losses at the gene ends were 4 bases for V and 9 bases for J; bases not matched to a gene: 7. CDR3 sequence reads: CASSSPDRGRKAFF. For the CDR3, the DNA is TGTGCCAGCAGTTCACCGGACAGGGGGCGTAAAGCTTTCTTT.

This clone appeared a few times. The CDR3 sequence is CASSSGTSGGAEETQYF. For the CDR3, the DNA is TGTGCCAGCAGCTCGGGCACTAGTGGGGGGGCAGAAGAGACCCAGTACTTC. The chain couples TRBV7-9 to TRBJ2-5; weak D call: TRBD2 (7 bases). Germline V CDR1 and CDR2: SEHNR, FQNEAQ (reference sequence). The ends were cut back, 4 bases at V and 3 bases at J, with 21 bases in the middle. This CDR3 spans 17 amino acids.

This clone has just one count. The rearrangement joins TRBV4-2 to TRBJ1-1; the D is unclear. The germline CDR1 and CDR2 sequences are LGHNA and YNFKEQ. This CDR3 has 14 amino acids. V lost 2 bases and J lost 0, with 7 bases in between. CDR3 region: CASSQPLLNTEAFF. For the CDR3, the DNA is TGTGCCAGCAGCCAACCGCTACTGAACACTGAAGCTTTCTTT.

The chain couples TRBV6-6 to TRBJ2-5; either TRBD1 or TRBD2 may supply D (6 bases each). The CDR3 consists of 16 residues. Trimming shortened V by 5 bases and J by 5 bases, and 21 bases separated the two germline ends. Germline-derived CDR1 and CDR2 are MNHNY and SVGAGI (reference sequence). CDR3 in amino acids: CASSTFLQGGRETQYF. CDR3 nucleotides: TGTGCCAGCAGTACCTTTTTACAGGGAGGTCGGGAGACCCAGTACTTC.

J is TRBJ2-5 and V is TRBV19, with D tentatively TRBD1 or TRBD2 (5 bases each). The germline V and J ends were trimmed by 1 base and 5 bases, with 11 bases remaining between them. CDR3 size: 14 residues. Germline CDR1 reads LNHDA; CDR2 reads SQIVND (reference sequence). CDR3 loop: CASSIGGIRETQYF. DNA of the CDR3: TGTGCCAGTAGTATAGGGGGGATCCGGGAGACCCAGTACTTC.

The chain employs TRBV6-6 and TRBJ2-7; TRBD2 matches at 11 bases. J was trimmed by 4 bases and V by 6 bases; bases with no gene match: 8. The CDR3 has 15 amino acids. Germline V gene lookup returns CDR1 MNHNY and CDR2 SVGAGI (reference sequence). CDR3 residues: CASRATSGGIYEQYF. The CDR3 coding sequence is TGTGCCAGCAGGGCCACTAGCGGGGGTATTTACGAGCAGTACTTC.

This chain joins TRBV5-1 and TRBJ1-1; D is perhaps TRBD1 (5 bases). The CDR3 is 13 amino acids. Germline CDR1 is SGHRS and CDR2 is YFSETQ. Trimming took off 4 bases at V and 1 base at J, with 8 bases between the two ends. The CDR3 loop is CASSHGQNTEAFF. The CDR3, as DNA: TGCGCCAGCAGCCACGGACAGAACACTGAAGCTTTCTTT.

As DNA, the CDR3 is TGTGCCAGCAGTTTATTCCGACAGCAGGTCTCTGGAAACACCATATATTTT. This sequence encodes CASSLFRQQVSGNTIYF. The genes are TRBV28 and TRBJ1-3; a possible D gene is TRBD1 (5 bases). Germline CDR1 MDHEN, CDR2 SYDVKM. V gave up 1 base and J gave up 0 bases, with 13 bases separating them. This CDR3 region has 17 residues.

The rearrangement links TRBV10-1 to TRBJ2-5; 8 positions match TRBD1. V was pared by 5 bases and J by 3 bases, with 11 bases of the junction left unmatched. Germline V gene data show CDR1 as WNHNN and CDR2 as SYGVQD (reference sequence). The CDR3 extends over 16 amino acids. The CDR3 region is CASSSPSGGQEETQYF. The CDR3 nucleotides read TGCGCCAGCAGTTCGCCTTCAGGGGGCCAGGAAGAGACCCAGTACTTC.

This clone is a singleton in its sample. CDR3 DNA: TGTGCCAGCAGCGTAGAGAGGGGTTCCACTGAAGCTTTCTTT. Its translation is CASSVERGSTEAFF. The V call is TRBV9, the J call TRBJ1-1, with D perhaps matching TRBD1 (5 bases). The V end was cut by 0 bases, the J end by 4 bases, with 10 bases between. Germline V CDR1 and CDR2: SGDLS, YYNGEE. This CDR3 region has 14 residues.

The chain uses TRBV7-2 and TRBJ1-1; D unclear. V was cut by 3 bases and J by 0 bases, with 5 bases left in between. Germline CDR1 is SGHTA and CDR2 is FQGNSA. The CDR3 totals 13 residues. CDR3 in amino acids: CASSLWVNTEAFF. CDR3 sequence (DNA): TGTGCCAGCAGCTTGTGGGTGAACACTGAAGCTTTCTTT.

The chain uses TRBV29-1 and TRBJ2-5; maybe TRBD1 (6 bases). This CDR3 spans 11 amino acids. V dropped 5 bases and J dropped 4 bases, with 8 bases sitting between them. The germline gives CDR1 SQVTM, CDR2 ANQGSEA. The CDR3 nucleotides are TGCAGCGTTAGCAGGGGAGAGACCCAGTACTTC. Its translation: CSVSRGETQYF. The full variable domain, with the rest looked up from reference TRBV29-1 and TRBJ2-5, is SAVISQKPSRDICQRGTSLTIQCQVDSQVTMMFWYRQQPGQSLTLIATANQGSEATYESGFVIDKFPISRPNLTFSTLTVSNMSPEDSSIYLCSVSRGETQYFGPGTRLLVL.

The chain links TRBV4-1 to TRBJ1-2, with a possible D match to TRBD1 (5 bases). In germline, CDR1 is MGHRA, CDR2 YSYEKL. Trimming removed 0 bases from V and 4 bases from J, with 15 bases in between. CDR3 length: 16 residues. The CDR3 protein is CASSQDLRGSPYGYTF. CDR3 in DNA: TGCGCCAGCAGCCAAGATCTGAGGGGCTCCCCCTATGGCTACACCTTC.

The rearrangement joins TRBV5-1 to TRBJ1-5, with D perhaps TRBD1 (5 bases). Looked up from germline, CDR1 is SGHRS and CDR2 is YFSETQ. The CDR3 has 14 residues. With 0 bases removed from V and 6 bases from J, the gap between germline ends came to 10 bases. This CDR3 is CASSLGPGVQPQHF. CDR3 sequence (DNA): TGCGCCAGCAGCTTGGGCCCGGGGGTTCAGCCCCAGCATTTT.

With respect to this clone: Since no conserved phenylalanine or tryptophan closes the CDR3, a read error is the likely cause. The CDR3 bases are TGTGCCAGTAGTACCTGGCAGAAGAATTCACCCCTCCACCTT. This encodes CASSTWQKNSPLHL. The V gene is TRBV19, the J gene TRBJ1-6; no clear D. Trimming pared 4 bases from V and 7 bases from J, leaving 11 bases between. CDR1 is LNHDA, CDR2 SQIVND, per germline (reference sequence). CDR3 length: 14 residues.

The rearrangement links TRBV27 to TRBJ2-3, with no clear D. The CDR3 runs to 12 residues. Trimming removed 5 bases at V and 2 bases at J, with 5 bases between. Germline V gives CDR1 MNHEY, CDR2 SMNVEV (reference sequence). CDR3 sequence (DNA): TGTGCCAGCAGTCCCCACACAGATACGCAGTATTTT. Translating gives CASSPHTDTQYF.

This clone has only one observation. The rearrangement links TRBV7-2 to TRBJ2-1; maybe TRBD2 (7 bases). V dropped 5 bases and J dropped 10 bases, with 18 bases sitting between them. The CDR3 contains 14 residues. Germline V lookup: CDR1 SGHTA, CDR2 FQGNSA. CDR3: CASSLDRGAREQFF. DNA of the CDR3: TGTGCCAGCAGCCTCGATCGGGGGGCCCGGGAGCAGTTCTTC.

The chain is built from TRBV7-2 and TRBJ2-7; D is ambiguous. This CDR3 is built from 14 residues. V lost 1 base and J lost 3, with 10 bases in between. Per the germline V gene, CDR1 is SGHTA and CDR2 is FQGNSA. The chain's CDR3 is CASSLVSGDYEQYF. CDR3 nucleotides: TGTGCCAGCAGCTTAGTGTCCGGAGACTACGAGCAGTACTTC.